This T cell receptor beta chain was documented in a study of memory CD4+ T cells and cytomegalovirus serostatus. The overall study: This sample comes from healthy Belgian adults, eight to ten CMV seropositive, 24 seronegative. The study's findings and limits: Suggested: most of the CMV-linked TCR signature lies in CD4+ memory cells.

Some clones are missing from TCRdb's copy, which holds only in-frame ones; the method was immunoSEQ multiplex PCR. The sample gives 85,000 to 100,000 clones, around 80% of which show up once; around 3.6% is in the top ten. The V end lost 6 bases, the J end lost 6 bases, and 18 bases lay between the germline ends. The CDR3 consists of 14 residues. CDR1 MDHEN and CDR2 SYDVKM come from the germline V gene. Note on this clone: Antigen specificity is unknown.

The sort gate was single viable CD3+CD4+CD8-CD45RO+ cells for memory CD4+ T cells. Serostatus was set by detecting CMV pp150, pp28, p38, p52 IgG. Positive selection with CD4 microbeads enriched total CD4+ T cells. Sequencing used memory CD4+ T cells from blood. The V gene is TRBV28, the J gene TRBJ2-7; D is perhaps TRBD1 or TRBD2 (5 bases each). The sequence was obtained from an adult in good health and CMV-seropositive. CDR3 protein: CASRQGVQVGEQYF. As DNA, the CDR3 is TGTGCCAGCAGGCAGGGAGTTCAGGTGGGCGAGCAGTACTTC.